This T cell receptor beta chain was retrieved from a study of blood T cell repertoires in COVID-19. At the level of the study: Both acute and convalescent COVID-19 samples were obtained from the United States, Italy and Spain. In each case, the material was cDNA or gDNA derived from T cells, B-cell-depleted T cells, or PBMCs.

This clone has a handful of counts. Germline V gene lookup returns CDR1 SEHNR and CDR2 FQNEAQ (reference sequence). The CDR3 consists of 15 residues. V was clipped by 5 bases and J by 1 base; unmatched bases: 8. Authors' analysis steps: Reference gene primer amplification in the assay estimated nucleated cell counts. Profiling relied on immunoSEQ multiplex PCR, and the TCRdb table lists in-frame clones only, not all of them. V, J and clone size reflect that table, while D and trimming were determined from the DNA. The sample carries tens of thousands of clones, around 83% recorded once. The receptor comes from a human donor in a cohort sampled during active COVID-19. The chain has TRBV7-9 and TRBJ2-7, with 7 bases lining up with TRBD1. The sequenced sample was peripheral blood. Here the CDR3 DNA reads TGTGCCAGCAGCCCACCGACAGGGTGGTCCTACGAGCAGTACTTC. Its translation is CASSPPTGWSYEQYF.